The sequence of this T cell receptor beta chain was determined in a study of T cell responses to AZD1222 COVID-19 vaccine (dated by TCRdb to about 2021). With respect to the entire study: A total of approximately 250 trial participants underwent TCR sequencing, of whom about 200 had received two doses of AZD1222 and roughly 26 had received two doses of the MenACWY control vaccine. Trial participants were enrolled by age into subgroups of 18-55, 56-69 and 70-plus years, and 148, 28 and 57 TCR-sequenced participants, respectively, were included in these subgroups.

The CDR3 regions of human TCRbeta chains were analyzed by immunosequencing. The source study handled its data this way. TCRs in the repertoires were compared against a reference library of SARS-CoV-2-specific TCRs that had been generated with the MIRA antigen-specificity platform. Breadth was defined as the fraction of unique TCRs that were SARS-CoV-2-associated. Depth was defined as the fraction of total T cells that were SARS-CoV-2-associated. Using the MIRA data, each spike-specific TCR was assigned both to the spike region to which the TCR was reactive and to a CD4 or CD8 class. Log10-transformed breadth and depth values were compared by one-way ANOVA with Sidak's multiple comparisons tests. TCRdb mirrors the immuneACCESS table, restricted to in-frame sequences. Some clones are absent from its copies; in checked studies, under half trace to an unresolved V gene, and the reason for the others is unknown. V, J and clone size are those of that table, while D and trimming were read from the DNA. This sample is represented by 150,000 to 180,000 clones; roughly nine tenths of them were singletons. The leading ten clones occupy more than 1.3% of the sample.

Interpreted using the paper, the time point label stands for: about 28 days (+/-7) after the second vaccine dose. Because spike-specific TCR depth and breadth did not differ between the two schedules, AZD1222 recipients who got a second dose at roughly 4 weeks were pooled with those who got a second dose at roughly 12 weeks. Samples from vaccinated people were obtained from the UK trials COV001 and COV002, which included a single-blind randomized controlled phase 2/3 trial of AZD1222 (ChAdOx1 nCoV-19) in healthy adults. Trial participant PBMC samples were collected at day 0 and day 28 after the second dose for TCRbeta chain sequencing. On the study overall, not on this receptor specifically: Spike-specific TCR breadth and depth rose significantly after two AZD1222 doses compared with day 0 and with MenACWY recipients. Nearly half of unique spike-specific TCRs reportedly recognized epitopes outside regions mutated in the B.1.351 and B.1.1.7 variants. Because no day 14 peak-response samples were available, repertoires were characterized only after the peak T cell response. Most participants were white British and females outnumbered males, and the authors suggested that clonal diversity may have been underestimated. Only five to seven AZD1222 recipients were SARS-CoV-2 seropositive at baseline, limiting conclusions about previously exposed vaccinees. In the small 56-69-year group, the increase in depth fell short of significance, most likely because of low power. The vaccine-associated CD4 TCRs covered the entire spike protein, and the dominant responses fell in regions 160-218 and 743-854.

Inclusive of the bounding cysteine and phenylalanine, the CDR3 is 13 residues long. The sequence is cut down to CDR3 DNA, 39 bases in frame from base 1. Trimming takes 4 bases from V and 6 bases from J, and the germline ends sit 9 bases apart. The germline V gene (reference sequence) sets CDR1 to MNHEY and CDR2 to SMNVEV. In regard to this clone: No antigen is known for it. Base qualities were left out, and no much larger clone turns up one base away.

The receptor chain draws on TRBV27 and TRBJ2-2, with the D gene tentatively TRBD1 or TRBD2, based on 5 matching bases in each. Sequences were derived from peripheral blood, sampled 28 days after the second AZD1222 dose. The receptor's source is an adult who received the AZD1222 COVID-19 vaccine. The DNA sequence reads TGTGCCAGCAGTTACCCGGGGCCCGGGGAGCTGTTTTTT. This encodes CASSYPGPGELFF.